By share of the sample, the clone carrying this TCR beta chain is medium-sized (0.01 to 0.1%). What it recognizes is unknown. As to time point: patch test 1, 2 weeks after DPC sensitization. The treatment denotes: therapeutic diphenylcyclopropenone sensitization with weekly scalp DPC. Suited to DPC and affected by alopecia, the donors ranged from 18 to 70 years old. TCRdb re-derived calls from the RACE reads in MiXCR, one entry per CDR3 protein. The data contain about 57,000 distinct CDR3 sequences, 9.3% of them singletons. The data belong to a study of human T cells and chemical hapten exposure. Overall study context: Each patch test put 0.01% DPC on the upper back, and results were read at 6 days. Study-wide results and limits: PT1 expanded TCR counts and patch test score were linked, and their correlation was positive.

The TCR originated in a woman aged 40 to 50 with alopecia areata. Some clones in this sample may be carry-over from other donors' samples. Sample: whole blood, taken in connection with sensitization to the hapten diphenylcyclopropenone (DPC).

The CDR3 loop reads CASSFQITEQYF. CDR3 bases: TGTGCCAGCAGCTTTCAAATCACCGAGCAGTACTTC. The V gene is TRBV11-2, the J gene TRBJ2-7; no clear D. V shed 3 bases and J shed 6 bases, with 9 bases lying between them. Germline V lookup: CDR1 SGHAT, CDR2 FQNNGV. The CDR3 runs 12 residues.